This TCR beta chain derives from a study of blood T cell repertoires in COVID-19. In the study overall: Samples taken during acute and convalescent COVID-19 were collected in the United States, Italy and Spain.

Authors' data handling: Scientists estimated how many nucleated cells there were by amplifying reference gene primers. Generated by immunoSEQ multiplex PCR, the TCRdb table keeps only in-frame clones and is missing some. Clone size and the V and J calls come from that table; the DNA yielded D and trimming. The repertoire holds a few hundred thousand clones, with 91% as singletons. Participant age was about 18 to 89 years, and participants resided in 24 US areas. The CDR3 has 12 residues. Germline V CDR1 and CDR2: SGHTA, FQGNSA. V was cut by 4 bases and J by 3 bases, with 3 bases left in between. This TCR came from a human donor in a cohort exposed to, infected with or recovered from COVID-19 (not recorded which). The donor label of this sample is uncertain. The chain combines TRBV7-2 with TRBJ2-2; the D is unclear. The sample comprised PBMCs or T cells enriched from blood (not recorded which). CDR3 protein: CASSSYTGELFF. In nucleotides, the CDR3 is TGTGCCAGCAGCTCTTACACCGGGGAGCTGTTTTTT.